This T cell receptor beta chain is drawn from a study of vaccination and CD4 T cells after COVID-19. Study background: Treatment of control cultures consisted of a CEFX pool, an HIV-1 Nef pool, or no peptide. Study-wide findings and caveats: Analysis of convalescent patients found that 304 of 307 vaccine-specific clones were spike mono-reactive.

Treatment specified: approximately 9-day PBMC culture with coronavirus spike peptide pools or control peptides (ViraFEST assay). The Oncomine TCR Beta short-read assay was what sequenced the DNA obtained from cultured CD4+ T cells. TCRdb recomputed calls from the PCR reads with MiXCR, one row per CDR3 protein. Found here are 11,000 or so distinct CDR3 sequences, about 53% of them singletons; the top ten hold 10% to 15%. Per the germline V gene, CDR1 is MNHEY and CDR2 is SVGEGT. This CDR3 region has 16 residues. Trimming removed 0 bases from V and 4 bases from J, with 15 bases in between. Concerning this clonotype itself: Its matching antigen is unknown.

The J gene is TRBJ1-1, the V gene TRBV6-2 or TRBV6-3; D possibly corresponds to TRBD1 (5 bases). This sequence was found in a human donor who had recovered from COVID-19. The sequenced sample consisted of CD4+ T cells from blood, cultured in vitro. The CDR3 nucleotides read TGTGCCAGCAGTTACTCGAGGGGACGTGGGAGCACTGAAGCTTTCTTT. This translates into CASSYSRGRGSTEAFF.